A selection of T cell receptor beta chains follows, all from one sample in a study of a mutant IDH1 vaccine in newly diagnosed glioma. The repertoire was sequenced with immunoSEQ multiplex PCR; TCRdb's copy has only in-frame clones and lacks some. The repertoire has roughly 46,000 clones, approximately 88% of them found once; the top ten carry 4.3%. Which antigens these TCRs recognize remains unknown. This material consisted of PBMCs, taken from a glioma patient whose treatment included an IDH1 peptide vaccine. These receptors were collected from a woman aged 25 to 45 with glioma. Some clones in this sample may be carry-over from other donors' samples. Both conserved end residues are part of each CDR3. The D gene is left open where the match is weak. Clone size is given for some rows only: seen once, a few or many times, or a class if the clone is expanded.

>few|NA|TRBJ1-1|TRBV5-6
CASSLLEITEAFF
TGTGCCAGCAGCTTGTTGGAGATCACTGAAGCTTTCTTT
>NA|NA|TRBJ2-7|TRBV7-6
CASSLRTATYEQYF
TGTGCCAGCAGCTTACGGACGGCTACCTACGAGCAGTACTTC
>NA|TRBD1|TRBJ2-2|TRBV30
CAWGEGTGITGELFF
TGTGCCTGGGGAGAAGGGACAGGGATTACCGGGGAGCTGTTTTTT
>NA|NA|TRBJ1-2|TRBV6-1
CASRVRSLYGYTF
TGTGCCAGCAGGGTACGAAGCCTCTATGGCTACACCTTC
>NA|NA|TRBJ2-7|TRBV14
CASSPLGSYEQYF
TGTGCCAGCAGCCCATTGGGATCATACGAGCAGTACTTC
>NA|NA|TRBJ2-7|TRBV7-9
CASSFDRYEQYF
TGTGCCAGCAGCTTCGACCGCTACGAGCAGTACTTC
>NA|NA|TRBJ2-5|TRBV9
CASTTTLGGQETQYF
TGTGCCAGCACCACCACTCTAGGGGGGCAAGAGACCCAGTACTTC
>NA|NA|TRBJ1-5|TRBV19
CASSMASGRSNQPQHF
TGTGCCAGTAGTATGGCTTCAGGGAGAAGCAATCAGCCCCAGCATTTT
>NA|TRBD1|TRBJ1-4|TRBV4-1
CASSQGTGQGDIF
TGCGCCAGCAGCCAAGGGACCGGACAGGGCGACATTTTT
>few|NA|TRBJ1-1|TRBV7-9
CASSTSTYTEAFF
TGTGCCAGCAGCACTTCCACGTACACTGAAGCTTTCTTT
>NA|NA|TRBJ2-5|TRBV15
CATRRGADQETQYF
TGTGCCACCAGAAGGGGAGCGGATCAAGAGACCCAGTACTTC
>NA|NA|TRBJ2-3|TRBV15
CATSRDNSYTDTQYF
TGTGCCACCAGCAGAGATAACAGTTACACAGATACGCAGTATTTT
>NA|TRBD2|TRBJ2-3|TRBV27
CASRGLAGYTDTQYF
TGTGCCAGCAGAGGACTAGCGGGGTACACAGATACGCAGTATTTT
>once|NA|TRBJ2-7|TRBV19
CASSMGIYNEQYF
TGTGCCAGTAGTATGGGCATATACAACGAGCAGTACTTC
>NA|NA|TRBJ2-6|TRBV27
CASSFAGASGANVLTF
TGTGCCAGCAGTTTCGCAGGGGCCTCTGGGGCCAACGTCCTGACTTTC
>NA|TRBD2|TRBJ2-1|TRBV7-6
CASSLLAEGYNEQFF
TGTGCCAGCAGCCTGCTAGCGGAGGGCTACAATGAGCAGTTCTTC
>NA|TRBD1|TRBJ1-4|TRBV6-5
CASSLGQGYNEKLFF
TGTGCCAGCAGTCTCGGACAGGGTTATAATGAAAAACTGTTTTTT
>NA|TRBD2|TRBJ2-5|TRBV7-2
CASSLAQGTRLAGVVETQYF
TGTGCCAGCAGCTTAGCGCAGGGCACCAGACTAGCGGGAGTCGTAGAGACCCAGTACTTC
>NA|TRBD1|TRBJ1-1|TRBV29-1
CSVRDSPGTEAFF
TGCAGCGTCCGGGACAGCCCTGGGACTGAAGCTTTCTTT
>NA|TRBD1|TRBJ1-4|TRBV5-6
CASSLVWDREPTNEKLFF
TGTGCCAGCAGCTTGGTTTGGGACAGGGAACCAACTAATGAAAAACTGTTTTTT
>few|NA|TRBJ1-5|TRBV5-6
CASSLGGASSNQPQHF
TGTGCCAGCAGCTTGGGTGGGGCTTCGAGCAATCAGCCCCAGCATTTT
>NA|NA|TRBJ1-1|TRBV29-1
CSGTIGGNTEAFF
TGCAGCGGGACAATCGGGGGGAACACTGAAGCTTTCTTT
>NA|TRBD1|TRBJ2-7|TRBV9
CAAHRRAGTGVTRPLSYEQYF
TGTGCCGCCCACCGACGGGCCGGGACAGGGGTTACGCGGCCCCTCTCCTACGAGCAGTACTTC
>few|NA|TRBJ1-5|TRBV11-2
CASSLSSSQPQHF
TGTGCCAGCAGCTTAAGTTCATCCCAGCCCCAGCATTTT
>NA|TRBD2|TRBJ2-7|TRBV10-1
CASSPGTRRDEQYF
TGCGCCAGCAGTCCTGGGACTAGGAGGGACGAGCAGTACTTC
>NA|NA|TRBJ1-2|TRBV7-9
CASTAGAGLYGYTF
TGTGCCAGCACCGCTGGGGCAGGCCTCTATGGCTACACCTTC
>NA|TRBD2|TRBJ2-1|TRBV2
CASSGSYNEQFF
TGTGCCTCTAGCGGATCCTACAATGAGCAGTTCTTC
>once|NA|TRBJ1-1|TRBV7-9
CASSLDSNRRYTEAFF
TGTGCCAGCAGCTTAGATTCAAATCGGCGTTACACTGAAGCTTTCTTT
>NA|TRBD1|TRBJ1-1|TRBV4-1
CASSQDQGGPSMNTEAFF
TGCGCCAGCAGCCAAGACCAGGGGGGCCCTTCAATGAACACTGAAGCTTTCTTT
>NA|NA|TRBJ2-4|TRBV27
CASGPGQGGENIQYF
TGTGCCAGCGGACCGGGGCAGGGCGGCGAAAACATTCAGTACTTC
>once|NA|TRBJ2-5|TRBV4-1
CASSQDESSWKTQYF
TGCGCCAGCAGCCAAGACGAGTCTAGCTGGAAGACCCAGTACTTC